Presented here are 9 T cell receptor beta chains from one specimen sequenced in a study of CD8+CD57+ T cells in acquired aplastic anemia. Genomic DNA acted as the template from which TCR beta VDJ combination and CDR3 sequence profiling were carried out. TCRdb fed the reads into MiXCR, producing one record per CDR3 protein. The sample comprises roughly 250,000 distinct CDR3 sequences, approximately 45% of which are singletons, and 7.8% rests with the top ten. Patients picked for sequencing had shown CD8+CD57+ cell expansion detected by flow cytometry. Sequenced input: sorted CD4+, CD8+, or CD8+CD57+ T cells (not recorded which) from PBMCs. The receptors here all came from a human donor with aplastic anemia.

The chain has TRBV10-2 and TRBJ2-7; no clear D gene. The V end was cut by 3 bases, the J end by 3 bases, with 9 bases between. The CDR3 has 13 residues. The germline CDR1 and CDR2 sequences are WSHSY and SAAADI. This CDR3 is CASSDSHFYEQYF. As DNA, the CDR3 is TGCGCCAGCAGTGACAGCCACTTCTACGAGCAGTACTTC.

Concerning this clonotype: Since a much larger clone is just one base distant, this may be a read error. The rearrangement links TRBV6-1 to TRBJ2-7; 7 nucleotides align to TRBD1. The CDR3 is 12 residues long. Looked up from germline, CDR1 is MNHNS and CDR2 is SASEGT. The V segment lost 7 bases and the J segment 2 bases; nucleotides outside the gene matches: 2. The CDR3 DNA follows: TGTGCCAGCAAGGACAGGCCCTACGAGCAGTACTTC. It is translated as CASKDRPYEQYF.

About this clonotype itself: Just one base apart from a much larger clone, this may be a read error. The chain recombines TRBV12-3 or TRBV12-4 with TRBJ1-2, with 9 bases matching TRBD1. The CDR3 runs 14 residues. The V and J ends lost 5 bases and 8 bases, in that order; junction bases with no gene match: 9. CDR3 DNA: TGTGCCAGCAGTCTTAGGGACAGGGAAAACGGCTACACCTTC. It yields the protein CASSLRDRENGYTF.

The chain uses TRBV9 and TRBJ2-5; unclear D gene. Per germline, CDR1 SGDLS and CDR2 YYNGEE. This CDR3 has 12 residues. The V gene lost 3 bases and the J gene lost 3 bases, with 6 bases spanning the gap. The CDR3 loop reads CASSGDEETQYF. CDR3 in DNA: TGTGCCAGCAGCGGAGACGAAGAGACCCAGTACTTC.

The table lists this clonotype with a count of one. The chain carries TRBV7-2 and TRBJ2-7; 8 bases map to TRBD1. The CDR3 contains 17 residues. From germline, CDR1 is SGHTA and CDR2 FQGNSA. The V segment lost 5 bases and the J segment 3 bases; nucleotides outside the gene matches: 15. The CDR3 loop is CASSKGPGQGDGYEQYF. The CDR3 DNA is TGTGCCAGCAGCAAAGGCCCTGGACAGGGTGATGGCTACGAGCAGTACTTC.

The CDR3 DNA reads as TGCAGTGCTAGACGGACAGGGGATACCTATGGCTACACCTTC. Its protein is CSARRTGDTYGYTF. V is TRBV20-1 and J is TRBJ1-2, with 9 bases that match TRBD1. With V trimmed by 2 bases and J by 4 bases, 5 bases remained unmatched. CDR1 DFQATT and CDR2 SNEGSKA come from the germline V gene (reference sequence). The CDR3 is 14 residues long.

Points on this clonotype: Compared with germline, one end of the junction differs, possibly owing to a read error. V is TRBV25-1 and J is TRBJ2-7, with 7 bases identical to TRBD1. This CDR3 contains 20 residues. CDR1 is MGHDK, CDR2 SYGVNS, per germline. CDR3 sequence: CASSLAPGKTGTLRLYERYF. DNA of the CDR3: TGTGCCAGCAGCTTGGCCCCCGGCAAGACAGGGACGCTTCGATTGTACGAGCGGTACTTC.

Regarding this clonotype: This sequence may be a read error, since a much larger clone differs from it by one base. The chain links TRBV20-1 to TRBJ2-1, with TRBD2 as a possible D gene (6 bases). V lost 2 bases, J lost 2 bases, and 13 bases lay in between. This CDR3 is built from 15 residues. Germline CDR1 reads DFQATT; CDR2 reads SNEGSKA (reference sequence). In nucleotides, the CDR3 is TGCAGTGCTAGACTTACTAGCAGAGCCTACAATGAGCAGTTCTTC. Translating it yields CSARLTSRAYNEQFF.

This clonotype showed up just a few times. The chain combines TRBV5-5 with TRBJ2-3, with D possibly being TRBD1 (6 bases). Germline V lookup: CDR1 SGHKS, CDR2 YYEKEE (reference sequence). Trimming stripped 4 bases from V and 4 bases from J, with 10 bases between. The CDR3 consists of 13 residues. The CDR3 protein is CASSENRADTQYF. CDR3 nucleotide sequence: TGTGCCAGCAGCGAAAACAGGGCAGATACGCAGTATTTT.